This TCR beta chain was obtained from a study of siplizumab effects on memory and regulatory T cells. Study-level findings and limits: Researchers could not give a naive or memory phenotype to roughly 75-96% of proliferating CD4+ or CD8+ clones. The study found naive T cells seemingly more diverse than memory cells and seemingly major alloresponse contributors. Suppressive capability of dividing Tregs from siplizumab cultures went unverified. Unstimulated subset assignment was obtained for only a minor fraction of alloreactive clones.

With respect to this clone: Its matching antigen is unknown.

CDR3 length equals 16 residues. Germline V gene sequence: CDR1 LGHNA, CDR2 YSLEER. V lost 0 bases and J 5 bases, leaving 14 bases between the germline ends. Using immunoSEQ multiplex PCR, the repertoire was profiled, and TCRdb retains in-frame clones only, with some absent. This table holds roughly 70,000 clones, 93% found once. This TCR derives from a human donor in good health. The sequenced material came from CD8+ T cells sorted from blood. The chain couples TRBV4-3 to TRBJ2-1; TRBD2 is a possible D gene (7 bases). The CDR3 sequence is CASSQDRRGRNNEQFF. As DNA, the CDR3 is TGCGCCAGCAGCCAAGATAGGCGGGGGCGGAACAATGAGCAGTTCTTC.